This TCR beta chain was retrieved from a study of shared clonotypes between healthy human individuals. About the study: Donors consisted of a couple of women and a few men between 18 and 49.

Naive CD8 populations comprised CD45RO-negative cells positively selected for CCR7, excluding terminally differentiated effector memory CD45RA+ cells. Germline loops: CDR1 SQVTM, CDR2 ANQGSEA. V gave up 4 bases and J gave up 0 bases; unmatched junction bases: 7. CDR3 length: 15 amino acids. Method: immunoSEQ multiplex PCR; TCRdb's copy keeps in-frame clones and lacks some. The table lists hundreds of thousands of clones, about 91% of them singletons. The chain carries TRBV29-1 and TRBJ2-7; TRBD2 aligns across 9 bases. The material sequenced was naive CD8+ T cells sorted from blood. The TCR originated in a man aged 30 to 45 in good health. DNA of the CDR3: TGCAGCGTTGTGGCGCGGGAGGGGAGCTCCTACGAGCAGTACTTC. Translation: CSVVAREGSSYEQYF.